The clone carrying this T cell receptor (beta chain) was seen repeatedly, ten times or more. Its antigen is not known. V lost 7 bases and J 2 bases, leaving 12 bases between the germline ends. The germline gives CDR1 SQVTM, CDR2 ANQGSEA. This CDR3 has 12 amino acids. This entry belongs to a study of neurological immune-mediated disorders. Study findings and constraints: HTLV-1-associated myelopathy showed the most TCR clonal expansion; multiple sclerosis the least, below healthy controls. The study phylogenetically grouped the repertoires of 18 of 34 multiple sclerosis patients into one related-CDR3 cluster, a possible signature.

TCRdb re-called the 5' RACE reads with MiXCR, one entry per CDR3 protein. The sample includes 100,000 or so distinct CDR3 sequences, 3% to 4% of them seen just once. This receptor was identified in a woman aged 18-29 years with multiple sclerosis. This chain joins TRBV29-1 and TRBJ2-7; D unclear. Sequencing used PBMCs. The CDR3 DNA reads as TGCAGCGCCGAAGGCCCAGCCTACGAGCAGTACTTC. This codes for CSAEGPAYEQYF.